This T cell receptor beta chain was sequenced for a study of T cell responses to AZD1222 COVID-19 vaccine. The overall study: Second-dose intervals near 4 or 12 weeks were combined.

Study findings and constraints: Spike-specific TCR breadth rose after two AZD1222 doses, and depth rose as well.

This table comes from immunoSEQ multiplex PCR, and its TCRdb copy is limited to in-frame clones, with some not included. The data contain fewer than 200,000 clones, roughly 92% of them singletons. A note on this clone: Antigen unknown.

This CDR3 contains 15 residues. The V end was cut by 3 bases, the J end by 7 bases, with 19 bases between. Germline V lookup: CDR1 LNHNV, CDR2 YYDKDF (reference sequence). The receptor was derived from an adult in good health. This sample comprised peripheral blood, obtained on day 0 of AZD1222 vaccination. The V gene is TRBV15, the J gene TRBJ2-7; a weak D match, TRBD2 (8 bases). CDR3 region: CATSRRGDSAKEQYF. CDR3 coding DNA: TGTGCCACCAGCAGGCGGGGGGACAGCGCAAAGGAGCAGTACTTC.